This entry concerns a single TCR beta chain. Its antigen is undetermined. The PCR ran on 60 Vbeta and 13 Jbeta primers. As processed by the authors: The authors later counted roughly 79 million unique TCR beta chains, some 9.9 million of them shared. Only in-frame clones appear in the TCRdb table, and some are missing; sequencing was by immunoSEQ multiplex PCR. V and J calls and clone size are copied from that table; D and trimming were computed from the DNA. The sample holds 55,000 to 80,000 clones, just under 75% seen once. These data come from a study of cytomegalovirus exposure and HLA in healthy donors. Across the whole study: An analysis done earlier identified about 120 million unique TCR beta sequences from 200 million or so T cells. Study results and caveats: Among TCR beta chains, those listed as cytomegalovirus-associated numbered under 200. Some segments of the V type, notably TRBV6-2 and TRBV6-3, were excluded as indistinguishable.

CDR3 length equals 16 residues. V was clipped by 5 bases and J by 3 bases; unmatched bases: 8. In germline, CDR1 is SGHTA, CDR2 FQGNSA. The clonotype originates from a woman younger than 45 in good health and CMV-seronegative. Specimen: PBMCs. V is TRBV7-2 and J is TRBJ1-3, with 9 bases matching TRBD1. The DNA for the CDR3 is TGTGCCAGCAGCCGATCGGGACAGGGTGGTGGAAACACCATATATTTT. Translating gives CASSRSGQGGGNTIYF.